A selection of T cell receptor beta chains follows, all from one sample in a study of molecular identifiers for immune sequencing clone quantification. MiXCR was run by TCRdb on the PCR reads, yielding one entry per CDR3 protein. Of roughly 630,000 distinct CDR3 sequences detected, 25% appear once; the ten largest clones hold about 0.81%. The sample consisted of naive CD8+ T cells from blood, with Jurkat cell RNA spiked in. Receptors originate from a human donor in good health. Some libraries in this study had Jurkat cell RNA spiked in. Both conserved end residues are trimmed from each CDR3. Fields, in order: V gene, CDR3 protein.

V: TRBV27
CDR3: ASSLGGGVSGANVLT

V: TRBV28
CDR3: ASSYRGDGYGYT

V: TRBV7-9
CDR3: ASSAPGEWLH

V: TRBV27
CDR3: ASSPTVNSGSLAKNIQY

V: TRBV7-9
CDR3: ASSWSAREQY

V: TRBV11-2
CDR3: ASSDDRPAPPY

V: TRBV24-1
CDR3: ATSDRTVAQETQY

V: TRBV6-6
CDR3: ASRDRGHNEQF

V: TRBV5-1
CDR3: ASSLIQGATDTQY

V: TRBV7-6
CDR3: ASSELAGSYEQY

V: TRBV28
CDR3: ASNTIRVRDPYEQY

V: TRBV3-1
CDR3: AGSQDLGGRAYEQY

V: TRBV9
CDR3: ASSGGTGARGETQY

V: TRBV12-3/TRBV12-4
CDR3: ASSLTEYQPQH

V: TRBV3-1
CDR3: ASSRFGGLNTEAF

V: TRBV12-3/TRBV12-4
CDR3: ASSSLDSGNTIY

V: TRBV9
CDR3: ASGYGQNSGNTIY

V: TRBV19
CDR3: ASSIGLASTDTQY

V: TRBV6-2/TRBV6-3
CDR3: ARSYLPPDPTNEKLF

V: TRBV4-1
CDR3: ASSQDAPGGTDTQY

V: TRBV28
CDR3: ASSLSSRVANQPQH

V: TRBV11-2
CDR3: ASSYPGSETQY

V: TRBV9
CDR3: ASSGRDTTDTQY

V: TRBV29-1
CDR3: SVVASGSYEQY

V: TRBV9
CDR3: ASSVDGLSSYEQY

V: TRBV13
CDR3: ASSRETDEQY

V: TRBV20-1
CDR3: SAGRVAGPQETQY

V: TRBV5-1
CDR3: ASSPGLGSPTV

V: TRBV9
CDR3: ASSPSGTGENEQY

V: TRBV4-2
CDR3: ASSQDSSGGRTEAF

V: TRBV27
CDR3: ASSNRVGTEAF

V: TRBV7-9
CDR3: ASSPTGIQETQY

V: TRBV30
CDR3: AWSYDSSQYYEQY

V: TRBV28
CDR3: ASSPVSSYEQY

V: TRBV4-1
CDR3: ASSQGVQGDQPQH

V: TRBV7-9
CDR3: ASVDGGDGTGNTIY

V: TRBV5-4
CDR3: ASSHEGADTQY